The clone carrying this T cell receptor (beta chain) was detected many times. This entry belongs to a study of T-cell reconstitution after alpha-beta-depleted transplantation in children. Unique molecular identifiers featured in how the TCRbeta library was prepared. One entry per CDR3 protein results from TCRdb running MiXCR on the PCR reads. The data show roughly 200,000 distinct CDR3 sequences, with roughly 8.3% seen just once and roughly 35% held by the top ten. The sequencing used PBMCs, mostly from graft donor cells, collected 360 days after TCRalphabeta/CD19-depleted stem cell transplant. The source of this sequence is a male patient between 2 and 10 years old who had a stem cell transplant for acute myeloid leukemia, so the T cells may come from the graft donor.

Here the CDR3 DNA reads TGTGCCACCAGTGAGCGAAGGACAGGGGCATTCGACGAGCAGTACGTC. Its protein product is CATSERRTGAFDEQYV. The V call is TRBV24-1, the J call TRBJ2-7; TRBD1 aligns across 9 bases. Germline V lookup: CDR1 KGHDR, CDR2 SFDVKD. V lost 4 bases, J lost 5 bases, and 11 bases stayed unmatched. The CDR3 sequence is 16 residues long.